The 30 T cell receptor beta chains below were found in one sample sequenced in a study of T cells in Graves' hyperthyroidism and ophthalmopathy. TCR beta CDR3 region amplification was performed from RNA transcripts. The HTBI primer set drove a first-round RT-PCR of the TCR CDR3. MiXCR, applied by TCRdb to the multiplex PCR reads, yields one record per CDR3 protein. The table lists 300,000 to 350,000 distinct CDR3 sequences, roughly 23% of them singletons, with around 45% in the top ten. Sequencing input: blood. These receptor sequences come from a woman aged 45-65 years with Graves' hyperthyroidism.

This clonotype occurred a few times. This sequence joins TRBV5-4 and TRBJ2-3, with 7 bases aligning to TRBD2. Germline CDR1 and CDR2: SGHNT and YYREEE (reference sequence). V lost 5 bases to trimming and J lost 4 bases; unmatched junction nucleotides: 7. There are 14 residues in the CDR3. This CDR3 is CASRLILAPDTQYF. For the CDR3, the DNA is TGTGCCAGCAGGCTAATACTAGCGCCAGATACGCAGTATTTT.

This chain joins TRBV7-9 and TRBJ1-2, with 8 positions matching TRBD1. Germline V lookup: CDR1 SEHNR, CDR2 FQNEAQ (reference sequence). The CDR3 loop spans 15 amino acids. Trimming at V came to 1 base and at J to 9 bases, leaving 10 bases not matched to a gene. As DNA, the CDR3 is TGTGCCAGCAGCTTAGGTTCAGGGGGCGCGCCTCGCTACACCTTC. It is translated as CASSLGSGGAPRYTF.

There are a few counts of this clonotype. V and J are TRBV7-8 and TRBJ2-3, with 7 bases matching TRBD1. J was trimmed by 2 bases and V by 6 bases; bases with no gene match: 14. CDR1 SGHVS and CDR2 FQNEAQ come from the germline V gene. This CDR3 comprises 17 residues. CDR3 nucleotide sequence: TGTGCCAGCAGTTTTTCCAGTCACAGGGGAGCCACAGATACGCAGTATTTT. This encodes CASSFSSHRGATDTQYF.

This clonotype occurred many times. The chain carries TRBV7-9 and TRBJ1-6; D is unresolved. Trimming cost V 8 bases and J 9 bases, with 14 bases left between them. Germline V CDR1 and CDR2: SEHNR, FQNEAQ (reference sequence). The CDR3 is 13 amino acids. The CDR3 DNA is TGTGCCAGCTCCCGGGAAAGTAGTTCACCCCTCCACTTT. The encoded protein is CASSRESSSPLHF.

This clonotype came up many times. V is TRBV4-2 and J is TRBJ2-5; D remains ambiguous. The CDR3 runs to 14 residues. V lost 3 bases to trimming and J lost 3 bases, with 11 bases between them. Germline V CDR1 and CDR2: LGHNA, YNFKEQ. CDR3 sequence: CASSHIATEETQYF. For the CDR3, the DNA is TGTGCCAGCAGCCACATAGCTACCGAAGAGACCCAGTACTTC.

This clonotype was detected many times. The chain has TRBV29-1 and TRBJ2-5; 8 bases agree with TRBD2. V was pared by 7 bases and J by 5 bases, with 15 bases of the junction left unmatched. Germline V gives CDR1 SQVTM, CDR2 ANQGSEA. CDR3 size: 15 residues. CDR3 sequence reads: CSAMPAPAGEETQYF. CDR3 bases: TGCAGCGCCATGCCGGCTCCAGCGGGAGAGGAGACCCAGTACTTC.

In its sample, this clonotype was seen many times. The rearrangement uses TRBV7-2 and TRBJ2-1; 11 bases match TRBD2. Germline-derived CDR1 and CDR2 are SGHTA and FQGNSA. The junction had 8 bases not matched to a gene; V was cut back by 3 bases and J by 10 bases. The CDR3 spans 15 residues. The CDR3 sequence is CASSFYSGGAKEQFF. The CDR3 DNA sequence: TGTGCCAGCAGCTTTTATAGCGGGGGGGCAAAGGAGCAGTTCTTC.

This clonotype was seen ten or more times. The CDR3 sequence is CASKSPGRGNTEAFF. CDR3 in DNA: TGTGCCAGTAAATCCCCAGGGAGAGGTAACACTGAAGCTTTCTTT. The chain recombines TRBV2 with TRBJ1-1, with D possibly matching TRBD1 (5 bases). Germline V gives CDR1 SNHLY, CDR2 FYNNEI. CDR3 length: 15 residues. V was cut by 9 bases and J by 2 bases, with 19 bases left in between.

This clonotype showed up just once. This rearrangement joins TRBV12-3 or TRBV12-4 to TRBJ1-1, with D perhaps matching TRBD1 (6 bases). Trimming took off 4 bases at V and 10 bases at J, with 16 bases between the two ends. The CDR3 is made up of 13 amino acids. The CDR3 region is CASSSPNRAGAFF. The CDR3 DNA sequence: TGTGCCAGCAGTTCACCGAACAGGGCTGGAGCTTTCTTT.

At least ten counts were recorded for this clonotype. The DNA for the CDR3 is TGTGCCAGCAGTTTATCCAGGGTCGCAGATACGCAGTATTTT. Encoded protein: CASSLSRVADTQYF. This chain links TRBV27 with TRBJ2-3, with D possibly matching TRBD1 (5 bases). CDR3 length equals 14 residues. Germline V lookup: CDR1 MNHEY, CDR2 SMNVEV (reference sequence). V was cut by 0 bases and J by 4 bases, with 8 bases left in between.

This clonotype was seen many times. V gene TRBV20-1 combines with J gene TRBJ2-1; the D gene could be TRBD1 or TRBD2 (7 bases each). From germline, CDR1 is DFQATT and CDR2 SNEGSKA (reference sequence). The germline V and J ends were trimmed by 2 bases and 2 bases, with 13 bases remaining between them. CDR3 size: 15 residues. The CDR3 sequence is CSARKQGRAYNEQFF. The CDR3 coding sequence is TGCAGTGCTAGAAAACAGGGGAGGGCCTACAATGAGCAGTTCTTC.

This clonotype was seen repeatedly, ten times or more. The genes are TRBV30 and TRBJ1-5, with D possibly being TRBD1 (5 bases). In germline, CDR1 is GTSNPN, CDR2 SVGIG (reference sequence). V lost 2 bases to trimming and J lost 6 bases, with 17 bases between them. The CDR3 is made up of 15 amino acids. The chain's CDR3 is CAWSQGLGRGQPQHF. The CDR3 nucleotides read TGTGCCTGGAGTCAGGGATTGGGTCGCGGTCAGCCCCAGCATTTT.

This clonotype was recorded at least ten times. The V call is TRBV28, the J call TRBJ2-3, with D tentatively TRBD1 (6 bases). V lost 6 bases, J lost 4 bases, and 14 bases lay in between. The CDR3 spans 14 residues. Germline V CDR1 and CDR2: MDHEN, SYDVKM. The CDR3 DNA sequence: TGTGCCAGCAGGAGAACAGGGCCGGCAGATACGCAGTATTTT. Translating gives CASRRTGPADTQYF. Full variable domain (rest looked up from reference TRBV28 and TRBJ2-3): DVKVTQSSRYLVKRTGEKVFLECVQDMDHENMFWYRQDPGLGLRLIYFSYDVKMKEKGDIPEGYSVSREKKERFSLILESASTNQTSMYLCASRRTGPADTQYFGPGTRLTVL.

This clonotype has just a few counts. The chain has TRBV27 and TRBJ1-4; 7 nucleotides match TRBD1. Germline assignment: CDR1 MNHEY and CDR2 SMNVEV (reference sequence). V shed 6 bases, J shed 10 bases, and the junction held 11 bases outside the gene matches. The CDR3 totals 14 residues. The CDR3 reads CASSTDRERGKLFF. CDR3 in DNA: TGTGCCAGCAGCACTGACAGGGAAAGAGGAAAACTGTTTTTT.

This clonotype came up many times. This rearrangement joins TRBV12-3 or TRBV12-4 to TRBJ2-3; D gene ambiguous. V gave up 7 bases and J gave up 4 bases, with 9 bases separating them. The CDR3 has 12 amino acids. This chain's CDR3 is CASTPGPDTQYF. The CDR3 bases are TGTGCCAGCACGCCCGGGCCAGATACGCAGTATTTT.

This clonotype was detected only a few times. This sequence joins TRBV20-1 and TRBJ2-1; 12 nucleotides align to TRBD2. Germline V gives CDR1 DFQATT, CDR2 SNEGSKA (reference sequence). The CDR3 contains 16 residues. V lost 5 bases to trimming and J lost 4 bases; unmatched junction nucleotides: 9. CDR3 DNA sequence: TGCAGTGCTTCTCGTACTAGCGGGGGGTCATACAATGAGCAGTTCTTC. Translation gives CSASRTSGGSYNEQFF.

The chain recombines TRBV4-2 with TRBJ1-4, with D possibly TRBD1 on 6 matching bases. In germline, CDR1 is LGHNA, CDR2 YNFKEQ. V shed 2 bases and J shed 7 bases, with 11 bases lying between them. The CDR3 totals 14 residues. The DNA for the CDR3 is TGTGCCAGCAGCCAAAGGACAGATGGTGAAAAACTGTTTTTT. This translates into CASSQRTDGEKLFF.

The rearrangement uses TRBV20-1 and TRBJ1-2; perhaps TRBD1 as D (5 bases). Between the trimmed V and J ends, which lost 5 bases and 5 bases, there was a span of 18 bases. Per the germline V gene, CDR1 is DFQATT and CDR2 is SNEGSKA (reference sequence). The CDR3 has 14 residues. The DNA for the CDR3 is TGCAGTGCTGGTACAGGTGGATCTCGTTATGGCTACACCTTC. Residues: CSAGTGGSRYGYTF.

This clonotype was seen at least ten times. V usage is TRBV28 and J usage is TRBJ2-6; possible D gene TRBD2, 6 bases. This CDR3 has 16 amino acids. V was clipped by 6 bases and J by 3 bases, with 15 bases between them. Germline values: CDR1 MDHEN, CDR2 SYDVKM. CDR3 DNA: TGTGCCAGCAGCCTGCTCTCGGGGGTTGGGGCCAACGTCCTGACTTTC. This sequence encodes CASSLLSGVGANVLTF.

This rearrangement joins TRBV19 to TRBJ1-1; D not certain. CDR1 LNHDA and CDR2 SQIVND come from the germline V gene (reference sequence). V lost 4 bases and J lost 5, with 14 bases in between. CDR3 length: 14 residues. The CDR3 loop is CASSKAGRGTEAFF. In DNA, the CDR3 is TGTGCCAGTAGTAAAGCAGGCCGAGGGACTGAAGCTTTCTTT.

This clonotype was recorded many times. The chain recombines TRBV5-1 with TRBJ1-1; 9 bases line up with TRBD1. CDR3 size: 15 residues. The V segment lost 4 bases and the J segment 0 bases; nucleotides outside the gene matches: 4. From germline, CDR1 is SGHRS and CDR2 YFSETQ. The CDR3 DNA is TGCGCCAGCAGCGGGACAGGGTTGGTGAACACTGAAGCTTTCTTT. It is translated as CASSGTGLVNTEAFF.

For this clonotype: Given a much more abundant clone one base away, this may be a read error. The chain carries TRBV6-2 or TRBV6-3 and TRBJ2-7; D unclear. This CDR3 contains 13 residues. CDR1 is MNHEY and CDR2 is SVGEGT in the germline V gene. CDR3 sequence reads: CASTSIPSCEQYF. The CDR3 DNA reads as TGTGCCAGCACTTCGATCCCCTCCTGCGAGCAGTACTTC.

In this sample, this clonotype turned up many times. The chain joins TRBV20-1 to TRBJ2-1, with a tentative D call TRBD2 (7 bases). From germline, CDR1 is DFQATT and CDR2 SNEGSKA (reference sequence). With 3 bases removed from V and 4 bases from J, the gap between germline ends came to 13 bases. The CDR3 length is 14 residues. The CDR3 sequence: CSARGAGGYNEQFF. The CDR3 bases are TGCAGTGCTAGGGGGGCCGGGGGGTACAATGAGCAGTTCTTC.

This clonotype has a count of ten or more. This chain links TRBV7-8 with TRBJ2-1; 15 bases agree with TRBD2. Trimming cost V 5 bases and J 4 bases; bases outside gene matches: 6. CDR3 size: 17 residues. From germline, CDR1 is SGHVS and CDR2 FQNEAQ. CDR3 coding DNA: TGTGCCAGCAGCCACGGACTAGCGGGAGGGCTGTACAATGAGCAGTTCTTC. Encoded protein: CASSHGLAGGLYNEQFF.

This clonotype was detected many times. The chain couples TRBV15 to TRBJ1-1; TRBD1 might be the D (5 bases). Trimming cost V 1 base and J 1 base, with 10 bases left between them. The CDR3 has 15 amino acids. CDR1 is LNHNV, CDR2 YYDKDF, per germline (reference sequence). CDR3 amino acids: CATSRGSGGNTEAFF. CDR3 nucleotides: TGTGCCACCAGCAGAGGATCTGGGGGGAACACTGAAGCTTTCTTT.

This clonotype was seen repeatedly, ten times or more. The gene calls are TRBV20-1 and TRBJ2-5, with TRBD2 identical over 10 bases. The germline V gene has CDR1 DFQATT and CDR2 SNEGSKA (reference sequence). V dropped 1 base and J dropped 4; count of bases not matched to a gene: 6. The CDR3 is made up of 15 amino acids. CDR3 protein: CSARGASGSVETQYF. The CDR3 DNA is TGCAGTGCTAGAGGTGCTAGCGGGAGCGTAGAGACCCAGTACTTC.

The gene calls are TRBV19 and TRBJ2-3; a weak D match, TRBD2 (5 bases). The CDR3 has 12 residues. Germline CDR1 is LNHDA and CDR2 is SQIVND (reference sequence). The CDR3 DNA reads TGTGCAACCGAGGAGGGCACAGATACGCAGTATTTT. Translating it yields CATEEGTDTQYF.

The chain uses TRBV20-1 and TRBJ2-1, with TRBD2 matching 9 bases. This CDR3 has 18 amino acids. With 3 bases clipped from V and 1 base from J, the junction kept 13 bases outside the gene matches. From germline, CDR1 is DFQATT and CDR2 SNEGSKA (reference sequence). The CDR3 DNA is TGCAGTGCTAGGGGGAATAGCGGGAGTAAAAGGTCCTACAATGAGCAGTTCTTC. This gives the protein CSARGNSGSKRSYNEQFF.

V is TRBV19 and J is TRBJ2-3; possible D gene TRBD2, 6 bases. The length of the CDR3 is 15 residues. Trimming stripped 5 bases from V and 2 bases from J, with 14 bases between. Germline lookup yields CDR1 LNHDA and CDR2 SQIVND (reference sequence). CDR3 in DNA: TGTGCCAGTAGTGCGGATGGGGGGACCACAGATACGCAGTATTTT. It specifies CASSADGGTTDTQYF.

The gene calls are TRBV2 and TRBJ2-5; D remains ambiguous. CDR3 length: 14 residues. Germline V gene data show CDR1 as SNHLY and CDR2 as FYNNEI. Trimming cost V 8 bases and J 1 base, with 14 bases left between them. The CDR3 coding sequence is TGTGCCAGCGAACCGACTGCCCTCCAAGAGACCCAGTACTTC. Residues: CASEPTALQETQYF.